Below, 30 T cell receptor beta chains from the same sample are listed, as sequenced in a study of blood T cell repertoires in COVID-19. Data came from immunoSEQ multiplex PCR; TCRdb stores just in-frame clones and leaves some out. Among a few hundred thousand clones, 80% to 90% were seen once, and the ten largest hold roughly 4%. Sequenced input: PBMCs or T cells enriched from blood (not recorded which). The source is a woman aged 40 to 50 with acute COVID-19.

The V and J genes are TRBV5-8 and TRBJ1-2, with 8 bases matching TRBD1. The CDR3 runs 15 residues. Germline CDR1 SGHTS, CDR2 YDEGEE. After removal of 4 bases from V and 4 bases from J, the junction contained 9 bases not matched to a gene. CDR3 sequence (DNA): TGTGCCAGCAGCAAAGACAGGGGTTACCTCTATGGCTACACCTTC. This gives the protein CASSKDRGYLYGYTF.

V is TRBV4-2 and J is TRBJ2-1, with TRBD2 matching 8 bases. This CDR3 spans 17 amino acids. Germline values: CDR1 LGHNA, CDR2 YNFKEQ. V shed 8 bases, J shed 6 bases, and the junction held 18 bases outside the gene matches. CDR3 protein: CASCPGEREKGSNEQFF. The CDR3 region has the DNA TGTGCCAGCTGCCCGGGGGAGCGGGAGAAAGGTTCCAATGAGCAGTTCTTC.

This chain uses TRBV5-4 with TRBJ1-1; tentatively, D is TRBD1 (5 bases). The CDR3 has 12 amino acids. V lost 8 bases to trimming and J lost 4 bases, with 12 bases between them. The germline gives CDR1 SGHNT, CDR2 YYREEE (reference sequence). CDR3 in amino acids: CASTGMGTEAFF. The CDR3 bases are TGTGCCAGTACAGGCATGGGCACTGAAGCTTTCTTT.

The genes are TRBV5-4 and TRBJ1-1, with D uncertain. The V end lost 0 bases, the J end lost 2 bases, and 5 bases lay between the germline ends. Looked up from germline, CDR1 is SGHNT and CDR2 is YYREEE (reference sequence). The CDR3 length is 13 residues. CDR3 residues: CASSLALNTEAFF. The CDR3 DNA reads TGTGCCAGCAGCTTGGCCCTAAACACTGAAGCTTTCTTT.

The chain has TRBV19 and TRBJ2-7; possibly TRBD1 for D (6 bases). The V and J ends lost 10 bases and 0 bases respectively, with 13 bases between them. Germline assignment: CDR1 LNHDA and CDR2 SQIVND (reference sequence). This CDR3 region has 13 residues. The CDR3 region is CATRQANSYEQYF. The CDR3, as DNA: TGTGCCACCCGACAGGCTAACTCCTACGAGCAGTACTTC.

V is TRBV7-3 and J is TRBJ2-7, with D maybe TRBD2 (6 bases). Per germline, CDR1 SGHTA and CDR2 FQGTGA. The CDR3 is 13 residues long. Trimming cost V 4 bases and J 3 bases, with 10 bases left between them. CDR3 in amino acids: CASSSDYRYEQYF. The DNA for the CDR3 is TGTGCCAGCAGCTCGGACTATCGCTACGAGCAGTACTTC.

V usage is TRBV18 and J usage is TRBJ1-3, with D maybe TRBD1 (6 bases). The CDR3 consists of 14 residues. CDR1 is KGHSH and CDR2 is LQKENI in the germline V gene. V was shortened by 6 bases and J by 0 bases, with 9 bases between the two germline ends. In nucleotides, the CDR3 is TGTGCCAGCTCCTGGGACACCTCTGGAAACACCATATATTTT. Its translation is CASSWDTSGNTIYF.

The CDR3, as DNA: TGTGCCAGCAGTTGGGGGGGATGGGCCAGGGGCGACGAGCAGTACTTC. Translated: CASSWGGWARGDEQYF. The chain is built from TRBV6-5 and TRBJ2-7; possibly TRBD2 for D (7 bases). Germline V gene sequence: CDR1 MNHEY, CDR2 SVGAGI. The CDR3 is 16 amino acids. Trimming left V 4 bases short and J 5 bases short, with 21 bases between.

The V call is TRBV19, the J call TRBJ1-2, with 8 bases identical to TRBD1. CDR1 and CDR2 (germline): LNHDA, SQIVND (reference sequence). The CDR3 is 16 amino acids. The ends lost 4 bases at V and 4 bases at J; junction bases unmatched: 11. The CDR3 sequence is CASSRTGRRLVYGYTF. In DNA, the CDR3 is TGTGCCAGTAGTAGGACAGGGAGACGGCTAGTCTATGGCTACACCTTC. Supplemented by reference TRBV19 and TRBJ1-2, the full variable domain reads DGGITQSPKYLFRKEGQNVTLSCEQNLNHDAMYWYRQDPGQGLRLIYYSQIVNDFQKGDIAEGYSVSREKKESFPLTVTSAQKNPTAFYLCASSRTGRRLVYGYTFGSGTRLTVV.

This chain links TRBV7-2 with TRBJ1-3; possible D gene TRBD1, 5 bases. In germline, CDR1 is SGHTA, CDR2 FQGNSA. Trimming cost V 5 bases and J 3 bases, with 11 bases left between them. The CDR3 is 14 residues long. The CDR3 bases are TGTGCCAGCAGCATAGGACACGGTGGAAACACCATATATTTT. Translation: CASSIGHGGNTIYF.

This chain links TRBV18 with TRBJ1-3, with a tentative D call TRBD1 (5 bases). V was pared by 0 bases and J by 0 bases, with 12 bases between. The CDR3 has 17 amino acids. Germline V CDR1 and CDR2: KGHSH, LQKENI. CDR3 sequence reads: CASSPPAGLLSGNTIYF. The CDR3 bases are TGTGCCAGCTCACCACCGGCAGGGCTCCTCTCTGGAAACACCATATATTTT.

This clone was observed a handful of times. CDR3 DNA: TGTGCCAGCAGCGGGGGACAGACTCTCTACGAGCAGTACTTC. This sequence encodes CASSGGQTLYEQYF. The V gene is TRBV5-8, the J gene TRBJ2-7; the match to TRBD1 covers 7 bases. The length of the CDR3 is 14 residues. Trimming removed 4 bases from V and 3 bases from J; junction bases left unmatched: 7. Germline V lookup: CDR1 SGHTS, CDR2 YDEGEE.

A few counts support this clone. The CDR3 nucleotides read TGTGCCAGCAGTGACCTGGGCGGGACCAAGCCCGTAAAGACCTACGAGCAGTACTTC. Translation gives CASSDLGGTKPVKTYEQYF. V is TRBV6-1 and J is TRBJ2-7; a possible D gene is TRBD2 (6 bases). This CDR3 has 19 residues. Looked up from germline, CDR1 is MNHNS and CDR2 is SASEGT. Deletions cut 3 bases from V and 2 bases from J, with 26 bases between.

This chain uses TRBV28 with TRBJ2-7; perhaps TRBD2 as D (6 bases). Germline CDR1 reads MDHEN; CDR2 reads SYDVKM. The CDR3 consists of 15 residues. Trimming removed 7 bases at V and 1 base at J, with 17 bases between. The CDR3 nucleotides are TGTGCCAGCACCACGACGGGGGTCGGGTCCTACGAGCAGTACTTC. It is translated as CASTTTGVGSYEQYF.

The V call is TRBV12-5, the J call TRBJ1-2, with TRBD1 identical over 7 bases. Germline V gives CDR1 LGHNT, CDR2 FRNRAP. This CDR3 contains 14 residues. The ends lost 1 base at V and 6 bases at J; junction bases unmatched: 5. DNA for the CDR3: TGTGCTAGTGGTTTGGAGGGACAGAAAAATGGCTACACCTTC. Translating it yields CASGLEGQKNGYTF.

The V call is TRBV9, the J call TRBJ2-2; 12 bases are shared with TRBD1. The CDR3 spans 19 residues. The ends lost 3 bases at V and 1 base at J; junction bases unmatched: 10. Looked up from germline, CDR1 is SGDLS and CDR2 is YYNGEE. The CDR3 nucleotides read TGTGCCAGCAGCGACCGGGACAGGGGGCAGATTGAGAACACCGGGGAGCTGTTTTTT. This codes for CASSDRDRGQIENTGELFF.

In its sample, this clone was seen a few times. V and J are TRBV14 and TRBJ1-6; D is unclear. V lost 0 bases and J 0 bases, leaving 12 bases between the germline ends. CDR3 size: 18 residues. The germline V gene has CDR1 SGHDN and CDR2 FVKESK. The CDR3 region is CASSQDREASSYNSPLHF. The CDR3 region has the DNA TGTGCCAGCAGCCAAGATCGGGAGGCAAGCTCCTATAATTCACCCCTCCACTTT.

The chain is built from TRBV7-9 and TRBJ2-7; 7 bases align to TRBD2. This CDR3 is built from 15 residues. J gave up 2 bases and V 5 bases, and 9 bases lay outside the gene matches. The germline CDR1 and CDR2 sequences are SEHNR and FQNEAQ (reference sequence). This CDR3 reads CASSLSGTVTYEQYF. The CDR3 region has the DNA TGTGCCAGCAGCCTCAGCGGGACCGTCACCTACGAGCAGTACTTC.

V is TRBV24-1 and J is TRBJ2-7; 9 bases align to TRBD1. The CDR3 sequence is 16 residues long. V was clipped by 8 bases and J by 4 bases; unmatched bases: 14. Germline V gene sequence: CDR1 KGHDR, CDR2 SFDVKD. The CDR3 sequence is CATTFAPGTGKYEQYF. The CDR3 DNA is TGTGCCACCACCTTTGCCCCCGGGACAGGGAAATACGAGCAGTACTTC.

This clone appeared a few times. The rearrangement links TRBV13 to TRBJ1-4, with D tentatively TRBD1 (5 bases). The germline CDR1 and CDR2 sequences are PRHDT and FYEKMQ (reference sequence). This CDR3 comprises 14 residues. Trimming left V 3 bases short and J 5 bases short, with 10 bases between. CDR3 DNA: TGTGCCAGCAGCTTCGCCGACAGAAATGAAAAACTGTTTTTT. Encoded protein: CASSFADRNEKLFF.

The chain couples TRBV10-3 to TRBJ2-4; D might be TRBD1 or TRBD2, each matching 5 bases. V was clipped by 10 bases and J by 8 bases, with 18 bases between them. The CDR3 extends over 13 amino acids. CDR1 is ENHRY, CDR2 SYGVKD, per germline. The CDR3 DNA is TGTGCCACCAGAGGGGAAGTCGTGGACATTCAGTACTTC. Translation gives CATRGEVVDIQYF.

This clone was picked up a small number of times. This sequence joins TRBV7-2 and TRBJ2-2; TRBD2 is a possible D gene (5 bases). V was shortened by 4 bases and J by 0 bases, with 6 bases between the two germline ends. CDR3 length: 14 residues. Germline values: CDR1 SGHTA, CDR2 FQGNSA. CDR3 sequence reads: CASSSRANTGELFF. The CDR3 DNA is TGTGCCAGCAGCTCGCGGGCGAACACCGGGGAGCTGTTTTTT.

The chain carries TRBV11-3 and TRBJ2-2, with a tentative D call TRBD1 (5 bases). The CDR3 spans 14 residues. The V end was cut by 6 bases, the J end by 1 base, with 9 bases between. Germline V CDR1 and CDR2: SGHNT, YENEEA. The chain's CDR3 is CASSSRGNTGELFF. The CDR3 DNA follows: TGTGCCAGCAGTTCAAGGGGGAACACCGGGGAGCTGTTTTTT.

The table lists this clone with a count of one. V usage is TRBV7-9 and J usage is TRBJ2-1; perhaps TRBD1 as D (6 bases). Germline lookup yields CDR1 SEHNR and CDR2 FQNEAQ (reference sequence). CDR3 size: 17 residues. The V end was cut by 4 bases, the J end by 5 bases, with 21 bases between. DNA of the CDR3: TGTGCCAGCAGCTCCCTATTACACTGGGACACGAACAATGAGCAGTTCTTC. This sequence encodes CASSSLLHWDTNNEQFF.

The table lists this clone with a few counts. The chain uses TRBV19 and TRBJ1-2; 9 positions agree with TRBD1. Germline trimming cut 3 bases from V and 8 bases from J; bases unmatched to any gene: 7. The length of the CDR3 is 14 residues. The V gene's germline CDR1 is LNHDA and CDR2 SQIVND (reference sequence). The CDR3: CASSMVVGTGGYTF. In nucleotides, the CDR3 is TGTGCCAGTAGTATGGTTGTCGGGACAGGGGGCTACACCTTC.

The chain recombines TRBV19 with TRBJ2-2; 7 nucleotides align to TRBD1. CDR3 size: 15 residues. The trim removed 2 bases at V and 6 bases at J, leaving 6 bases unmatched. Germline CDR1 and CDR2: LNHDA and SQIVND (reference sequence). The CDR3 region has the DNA TGTGCCAGTAGTATAAGGACAGGATCGCCCGGGGAGCTGTTTTTT. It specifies CASSIRTGSPGELFF.

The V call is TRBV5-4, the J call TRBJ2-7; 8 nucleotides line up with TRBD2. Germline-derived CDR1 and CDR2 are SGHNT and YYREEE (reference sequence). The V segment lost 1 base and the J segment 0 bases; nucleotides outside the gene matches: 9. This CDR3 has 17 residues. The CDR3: CASSLPPSGPSSYEQYF. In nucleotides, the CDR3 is TGTGCCAGCAGCTTGCCGCCTAGCGGGCCCTCCTCCTACGAGCAGTACTTC.

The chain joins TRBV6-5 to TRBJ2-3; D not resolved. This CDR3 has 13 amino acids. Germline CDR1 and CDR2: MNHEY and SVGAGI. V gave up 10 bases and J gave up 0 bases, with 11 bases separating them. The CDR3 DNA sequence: TGTGCCACATCAGGTACTAGCACAGATACGCAGTATTTT. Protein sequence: CATSGTSTDTQYF.

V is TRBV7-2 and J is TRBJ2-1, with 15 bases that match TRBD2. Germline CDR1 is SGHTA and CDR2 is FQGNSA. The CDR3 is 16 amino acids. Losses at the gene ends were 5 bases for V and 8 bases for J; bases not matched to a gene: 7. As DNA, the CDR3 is TGTGCCAGCAGCCCTCTCTGGACTAGCGGGAGGGATGAGCAGTTCTTC. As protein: CASSPLWTSGRDEQFF.

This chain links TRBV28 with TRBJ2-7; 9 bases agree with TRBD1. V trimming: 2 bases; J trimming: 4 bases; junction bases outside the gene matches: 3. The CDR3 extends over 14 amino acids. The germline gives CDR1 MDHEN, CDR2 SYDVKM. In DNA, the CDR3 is TGTGCCAGCAGTTTAGGGACAGGGTTTTACGAGCAGTACTTC. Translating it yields CASSLGTGFYEQYF.